This is a list of T cell receptor beta chains from one sample in a study of blood T cells in healthy people across ages. TCRdb called the 5' RACE reads again in MiXCR, with one record for every CDR3 protein. The top ten clones hold about 32% of a sample with 700,000 or so distinct CDR3 sequences, 40% to 45% of them seen once. The specimen was blood. These receptors were taken from a man older than 75 in good health. The CDR3 runs from the conserved cysteine through the conserved F or W. D genes are given only for firm matches. Only part of the rows carry a size: once, few, many, or a class if the clone is expanded.

d_gene,v_gene,j_gene,abundance,CDR3nt,CDR3aa
NA,TRBV29-1,TRBJ2-1,NA,TGCAGCGTTGAAGGAACCACAAATGAGCAGTTCTTC,CSVEGTTNEQFF
TRBD1,TRBV5-1,TRBJ1-2,NA,TGCGCCAGCAGCTTGGGACCGGACAGGGCATATGGCTACACCTTC,CASSLGPDRAYGYTF
NA,TRBV4-3,TRBJ2-3,few,TGCGCCAGCAGCCGAGCGGACGGGACAGATACGCAGTATTTT,CASSRADGTDTQYF
TRBD1,TRBV12-3/TRBV12-4,TRBJ2-3,NA,TGTGCCAGTAGTCCAGGGGGCGGGACGACAGATACGCAGTATTTT,CASSPGGGTTDTQYF
TRBD1,TRBV20-1,TRBJ1-2,few,TGCAGTGCACCCGCGGGACAGGGGGCTCTTGGCTACACCTTC,CSAPAGQGALGYTF
TRBD2,TRBV28,TRBJ2-1,many,TGTGCCAGCAGTCCCCTAAGCGGGAGGGTCGGCAATGAGCAGTTCTTC,CASSPLSGRVGNEQFF
NA,TRBV5-1,TRBJ2-5,few,TGCGCCAGCAGCCCAAGGGACCTCGGAGAGACCCAGTACTTC,CASSPRDLGETQYF
NA,TRBV10-3,TRBJ1-4,NA,TGTGCCATCAGTGACGCAGGGCGAAGGATTGGGGAAAAACTGTTTTTT,CAISDAGRRIGEKLFF
TRBD1,TRBV12-3/TRBV12-4,TRBJ2-3,many,TGTGCCAGCAGTCCGAACGTCCCGGGACAGGGGGCGCGTTATACGCAGTATTTT,CASSPNVPGQGARYTQYF
TRBD1,TRBV27,TRBJ1-1,NA,TGTGCCAGCACCGACAACGGACAGGGATACACTGAAGCTTTCTTT,CASTDNGQGYTEAFF
TRBD1,TRBV5-1,TRBJ1-1,few,TGCGCCAGCAGCGTTGGGACAGGAGGCACTGAAGCTTTCTTT,CASSVGTGGTEAFF
NA,TRBV10-1,TRBJ2-3,NA,TGCGCCAGCAGCCCAGCAATGGATACGCAGTATTTT,CASSPAMDTQYF
TRBD2,TRBV20-1,TRBJ2-1,few,TGCAGTGCTCACCGACTAGCGGGAGGATCCTACAATGAGCAGTTCTTC,CSAHRLAGGSYNEQFF
NA,TRBV14,TRBJ2-7,few,TGTGCCAGCAGCAGGGTACCCAGCTCCTACGAGCAGTACTTC,CASSRVPSSYEQYF
TRBD2,TRBV6-2/TRBV6-3,TRBJ2-7,few,TGTGCCAGCTTTCCAGCGGGGCCGATAACCTACGAGCAGTACTTC,CASFPAGPITYEQYF
NA,TRBV7-8,TRBJ2-1,many,TGTGCCAGCAGCTCCAGGGGCAATGAGCAGTTCTTC,CASSSRGNEQFF
NA,TRBV20-1,TRBJ2-2,few,TGCAGTGCTAGAGTGGAGGGGCTCACCGGGGAGCTGTTTTTT,CSARVEGLTGELFF
NA,TRBV27,TRBJ2-7,few,TGTGCCAGCAGTTTCCGCAGGGATCCTTCCTACGAGCAGTACTTC,CASSFRRDPSYEQYF
NA,TRBV6-1,TRBJ1-1,NA,TGTGCCAGCCTTCTGGGGCCCCTGGACACTGAAGCTTTCTTT,CASLLGPLDTEAFF
NA,TRBV11-3,TRBJ2-2,NA,TGTGCCAGCAGCTTAGCAGTAACCGGGGAGCTGTTTTTT,CASSLAVTGELFF
NA,TRBV6-2/TRBV6-3,TRBJ2-7,many,TGTGCCAGCAGTTACCAACAGATAACCTACGAGCAGTACTTC,CASSYQQITYEQYF
NA,TRBV28,TRBJ2-5,NA,TGTGCCAGCAGTTACCCGGTAGCCCTACAAGAGACCCAGTACTTC,CASSYPVALQETQYF
NA,TRBV9,TRBJ2-1,few,TGTGCCAGCAGCGTAAGTGCTAGCCAGAATGAGCAGTTCTTC,CASSVSASQNEQFF
NA,TRBV6-1,TRBJ2-1,NA,TGTGCCAGCAGTGAATGGAGCGGGCCCTACAATGAGCAGTTCTTC,CASSEWSGPYNEQFF
NA,TRBV4-2,TRBJ2-2,once,TGTGCCAGCAGCCAGGGTTGGAGACAGGAAATCGGCACCGGGGAGCTGTTTTTT,CASSQGWRQEIGTGELFF
TRBD1,TRBV5-1,TRBJ2-7,NA,TGCGCCAGCAGCTCAACCACCCGGACAGGGACCCACGAGCAGTACTTC,CASSSTTRTGTHEQYF
TRBD1,TRBV20-1,TRBJ1-2,NA,TGCAGTGCAAGGACAGGGGGAATGAGCGACGGCTACACCTTC,CSARTGGMSDGYTF
TRBD2,TRBV6-2/TRBV6-3,TRBJ2-5,many,TGTGCCAGCAGTTACCCGCTAGCGGGGGGCCCAAACCGGCAAGAGACCCAGTACTTC,CASSYPLAGGPNRQETQYF
NA,TRBV4-3,TRBJ2-2,many,TGCGCCAGCAGCCAAGATCGTGGGGCGGACACCGGGGAGCTGTTTTTT,CASSQDRGADTGELFF
NA,TRBV28,TRBJ2-1,NA,TGTGCCAGCAGTCTCACGTTGGGAGGGGGCCGGGGTCATATTCCGTTCTTC,CASSLTLGGGRGHIPFF
TRBD1,TRBV11-1,TRBJ1-1,NA,TGTGCCAGCATCCCTAGGGGAGGGGGCGCCTTTGAAGCTTTCTTT,CASIPRGGGAFEAFF
NA,TRBV9,TRBJ1-2,NA,TGTGCCAGCAGCCAAAGCGGGACGGCGAACTATGGCTACACCTTC,CASSQSGTANYGYTF